The clone carrying this TCR beta chain occurred many times. Unique molecular identifiers were incorporated when the TCRbeta library was constructed. One entry per CDR3 protein, called by TCRdb with MiXCR from the PCR reads. The repertoire holds 490,000 or so distinct CDR3 sequences, with around 13% as singletons. The CDR3 length is 14 residues. Germline trimming cut 6 bases from V and 0 bases from J; bases unmatched to any gene: 3. The sample comes from a study of T-cell reconstitution after alpha-beta-depleted transplantation in children. V is TRBV12-3 or TRBV12-4 and J is TRBJ2-7; TRBD2 agrees at 9 bases. The TCR was taken from a human donor who donated a stem cell graft to a child with combined immunodeficiency. The specimen was PBMCs from the stem cell graft donor, collected from the stem cell graft. CDR3 loop: CASSFSGSSYEQYF. The CDR3 DNA is TGTGCCAGCAGCTTTAGCGGGAGCTCCTACGAGCAGTACTTC.